This T cell receptor (beta chain) emerged from a study of cytotoxic CD8 clonotypes in ibrutinib-treated CLL. In this sample, this clone turned up a few times. What it recognizes is unknown. A read error may account for a junction end that differs from germline. Assay: immunoSEQ multiplex PCR; the TCRdb copy retains only in-frame clones and omits some. The table shows about 250,000 clones, with 70% occurring only once. Study-wide results and caveats: Among the clonotypes, public ones were uncommon and contracted or held stable on treatment.

This CDR3 has 11 residues. Germline V CDR1 and CDR2: SNHLY, FYNNEI. V and J are TRBV2 and TRBJ1-2, with no clear D. This receptor was obtained from a human donor with chronic lymphocytic leukemia. This sample comprised PBMCs, obtained after 24 months of ibrutinib treatment. The CDR3 sequence is CASGDQVLDTF. The CDR3 coding sequence is TGTGCCAGCGGTGATCAGGTTTTGGACACCTTC.